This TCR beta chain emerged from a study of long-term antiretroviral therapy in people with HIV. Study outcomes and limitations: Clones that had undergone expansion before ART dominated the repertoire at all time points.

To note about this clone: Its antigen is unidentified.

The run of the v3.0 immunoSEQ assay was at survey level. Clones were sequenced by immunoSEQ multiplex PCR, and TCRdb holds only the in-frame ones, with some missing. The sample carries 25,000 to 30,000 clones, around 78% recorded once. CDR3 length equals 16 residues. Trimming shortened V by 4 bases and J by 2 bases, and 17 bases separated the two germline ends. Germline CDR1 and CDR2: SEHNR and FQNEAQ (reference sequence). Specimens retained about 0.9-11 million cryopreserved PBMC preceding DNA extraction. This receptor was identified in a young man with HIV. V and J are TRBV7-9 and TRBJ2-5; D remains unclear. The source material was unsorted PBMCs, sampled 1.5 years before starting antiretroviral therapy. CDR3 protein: CASSSPRQAPQETQYF. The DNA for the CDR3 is TGTGCCAGCAGCTCCCCTCGGCAGGCTCCGCAAGAGACCCAGTACTTC.